One and the same sample provided the 30 T cell receptor beta chains below, sequenced in a study of memory CD4+ T cells and cytomegalovirus serostatus. The protocol was immunoSEQ multiplex PCR, while the TCRdb copy is restricted to in-frame clones and leaves out a portion. The sample holds approximately 92,000 clones, 75% to 85% seen once. The sort gate was single viable CD3+CD4+CD8-CD45RO+ cells for memory CD4+ T cells. The material sequenced was memory CD4+ T cells from blood. All receptors come from an adult in good health and CMV-seropositive.

On this clone: Other DNA sequences from this sample encode an identical CDR3 as well. The CDR3 is CASSLSTGGEETQYF. For the CDR3, the DNA is TGCGCCAGCAGCTTGAGCACAGGGGGAGAGGAGACCCAGTACTTC. This rearrangement joins TRBV5-1 to TRBJ2-5; the match to TRBD1 covers 8 bases. The CDR3 extends over 15 amino acids. V was clipped by 1 base and J by 5 bases; unmatched bases: 7. The germline gives CDR1 SGHRS, CDR2 YFSETQ.

This clone was seen once. The rearrangement joins TRBV30 to TRBJ1-6; D gene uncertain. V was pared by 8 bases and J by 6 bases, with 17 bases between. Germline V gives CDR1 GTSNPN, CDR2 SVGIG (reference sequence). The CDR3 is 14 amino acids. DNA of the CDR3: TGTGCCGGCAACCGGGCGCGATCTAATTCACCCCTCCACTTT. This sequence encodes CAGNRARSNSPLHF.

On this clone itself: Other DNA variants within this sample encode the same CDR3. The V and J genes are TRBV19 and TRBJ1-3, with a tentative D call TRBD1 (5 bases). V shed 6 bases and J shed 0 bases, with 9 bases lying between them. Germline V gene sequence: CDR1 LNHDA, CDR2 SQIVND (reference sequence). This CDR3 is 14 amino acids long. CDR3 nucleotide sequence: TGTGCCAGTAGCACAGGCCTCTCTGGAAACACCATATATTTT. Amino acid sequence: CASSTGLSGNTIYF.

This clone appeared once. The CDR3 here is CASSERARGGEQYF. CDR3 coding DNA: TGTGCCAGCAGTGAAAGGGCCCGGGGCGGCGAGCAGTACTTC. The chain couples TRBV6-1 to TRBJ2-7, with D possibly called TRBD1 or TRBD2 (5 bases each). Trimming removed 2 bases at V and 6 bases at J, with 14 bases between. Germline assignment: CDR1 MNHNS and CDR2 SASEGT. The length of the CDR3 is 14 residues.

Comment on this clone: Other nucleotide sequences from this sample produce the same CDR3. V and J are TRBV2 and TRBJ1-1, with D tentatively TRBD1 (5 bases). Trimming shortened V by 3 bases and J by 4 bases, and 9 bases separated the two germline ends. CDR1 and CDR2 (germline): SNHLY, FYNNEI. The CDR3 is 13 residues long. The CDR3, as DNA: TGTGCCAGCAGTGATGAGGGGACCACTGAAGCTTTCTTT. Its translation is CASSDEGTTEAFF.

The chain combines TRBV27 with TRBJ2-2, with TRBD2 identical over 7 bases. CDR1 and CDR2 (germline): MNHEY, SMNVEV (reference sequence). The length of the CDR3 is 17 residues. Trimming at V came to 7 bases and at J to 2 bases, leaving 13 bases not matched to a gene. CDR3 sequence reads: CASKLGGELGNTGELFF. CDR3 nucleotides: TGTGCCAGCAAGTTGGGAGGGGAATTGGGAAACACCGGGGAGCTGTTTTTT.

For this clone: The junction differs from germline at one of its ends, possibly a read error. The chain employs TRBV6-6 and TRBJ2-2, with 8 bases fitting TRBD2. This CDR3 comprises 14 residues. From germline, CDR1 is MNHNY and CDR2 SVGAGI (reference sequence). The CDR3 spells CAITSGRNTGELFF. The CDR3 DNA follows: TGCGCAATCACTAGCGGAAGAAACACCGGGGAGCTGTTTTTT.

The rearrangement uses TRBV28 and TRBJ2-3; D unclear. The germline V gene has CDR1 MDHEN and CDR2 SYDVKM. The CDR3 totals 15 residues. V was clipped by 4 bases and J by 3 bases, with 14 bases between them. The CDR3 reads CASSSPPVGTDTQYF. CDR3 nucleotide sequence: TGTGCCAGCAGTTCACCCCCTGTGGGTACAGATACGCAGTATTTT. Full variable domain (missing parts from reference TRBV28 and TRBJ2-3): DVKVTQSSRYLVKRTGEKVFLECVQDMDHENMFWYRQDPGLGLRLIYFSYDVKMKEKGDIPEGYSVSREKKERFSLILESASTNQTSMYLCASSSPPVGTDTQYFGPGTRLTVL.

The J gene is TRBJ2-5, the V gene TRBV11-2, with D possibly TRBD2 on 6 matching bases. CDR1 is SGHAT, CDR2 FQNNGV, per germline. V lost 3 bases and J 2 bases, leaving 10 bases between the germline ends. This CDR3 comprises 14 residues. CDR3 protein: CASSFSGDQETQYF. The CDR3 region has the DNA TGTGCCAGCAGCTTCTCGGGGGATCAAGAGACCCAGTACTTC.

In this sample, this clone turned up a few times. The chain is built from TRBV28 and TRBJ1-1; a weak D match, TRBD1 (6 bases). Germline-derived CDR1 and CDR2 are MDHEN and SYDVKM. The CDR3 sequence is 14 residues long. V dropped 3 bases and J dropped 8 bases, with 16 bases sitting between them. CDR3 DNA sequence: TGTGCCAGCAGTTTCTCCGACAGGACGTTGGAAGCTTTCTTT. It encodes CASSFSDRTLEAFF.

This clone was observed once. The J gene is TRBJ1-1, the V gene TRBV5-1, with TRBD1 as a possible D gene (6 bases). V lost 6 bases and J lost 1, with 13 bases in between. Germline CDR1 reads SGHRS; CDR2 reads YFSETQ. The CDR3 contains 14 residues. CDR3 coding DNA: TGCGCCAGCACCCCCGGACAGCCGAACACTGAAGCTTTCTTT. Translated: CASTPGQPNTEAFF.

The chain joins TRBV10-3 to TRBJ2-7; 8 bases line up with TRBD2. The CDR3 sequence is 15 residues long. V lost 9 bases, J lost 2 bases, and 12 bases stayed unmatched. CDR1 is ENHRY and CDR2 is SYGVKD in the germline V gene. The DNA for the CDR3 is TGTGCCATTGCCAAGATAGCGGGGACGACCTACGAGCAGTACTTC. Translated: CAIAKIAGTTYEQYF.

V usage is TRBV11-3 and J usage is TRBJ2-1, with TRBD1 matching over 8 bases. The germline V gene encodes CDR1 SGHNT and CDR2 YENEEA. CDR3 length: 15 residues. V dropped 5 bases and J dropped 9; count of bases not matched to a gene: 12. In nucleotides, the CDR3 is TGTGCCAGCAGCCTCCAGGGGGCCCTTGGTGGTGAGCAGTTCTTC. This gives the protein CASSLQGALGGEQFF.

V is TRBV6-6 and J is TRBJ1-2, with 9 bases lining up with TRBD1. With V trimmed by 2 bases and J by 4 bases, 5 bases remained unmatched. Germline V CDR1 and CDR2: MNHNY, SVGAGI (reference sequence). This CDR3 region has 15 residues. CDR3 amino acids: CASSYTGTGLYGYTF. CDR3 nucleotide sequence: TGTGCCAGCAGTTACACGGGGACAGGGCTCTATGGCTACACCTTC.

This chain joins TRBV30 and TRBJ1-5; 10 bases are a match to TRBD1. The CDR3 is 13 residues long. The J segment lost 4 bases and the V segment lost 5 bases, leaving 2 bases of the junction unmatched. Germline V CDR1 and CDR2: GTSNPN, SVGIG (reference sequence). CDR3 bases: TGTGCCTGGGGACAGGGGGGAAATCAGCCCCAGCATTTT. Protein: CAWGQGGNQPQHF.

The chain uses TRBV27 and TRBJ1-5; D is unresolved. The CDR3 is made up of 13 amino acids. From germline, CDR1 is MNHEY and CDR2 SMNVEV (reference sequence). The V and J ends lost 3 bases and 4 bases respectively, with 7 bases between them. CDR3 coding DNA: TGTGCCAGCAGTTTCAGTGTTAATCAGCCCCAGCATTTT. Protein: CASSFSVNQPQHF.

The chain uses TRBV30 and TRBJ2-1; 10 nucleotides match TRBD2. The V gene's germline CDR1 is GTSNPN and CDR2 SVGIG (reference sequence). The CDR3 is 18 residues long. With 4 bases clipped from V and 3 bases from J, the junction kept 15 bases outside the gene matches. CDR3 residues: CAWKRTGRTSGSYNEQFF. In nucleotides, the CDR3 is TGTGCCTGGAAGCGGACAGGGAGGACTAGCGGAAGCTACAATGAGCAGTTCTTC.

This chain uses TRBV9 with TRBJ1-3, with D unresolved. Germline V gives CDR1 SGDLS, CDR2 YYNGEE. Trimming took off 0 bases at V and 3 bases at J, with 4 bases between the two ends. This CDR3 has 13 amino acids. The CDR3: CASSVDVGNTIYF. CDR3 nucleotides: TGTGCCAGCAGCGTAGACGTTGGAAACACCATATATTTT. The full variable domain, rest sourced from reference TRBV9 and TRBJ1-3, is DSGVTQTPKHLITATGQRVTLRCSPRSGDLSVYWYQQSLDQGLQFLIQYYNGEERAKGNILERFSAQQFPDLHSELNLSSLELGDSALYFCASSVDVGNTIYFGEGSWLTVV.

This chain links TRBV15 with TRBJ1-5; no clear D. The germline CDR1 and CDR2 sequences are LNHNV and YYDKDF (reference sequence). This CDR3 is built from 18 residues. V lost 0 bases to trimming and J lost 4 bases, with 19 bases between them. The CDR3 coding sequence is TGTGCCACCAGCAGAGACTTCCGGGCCCGCTCGTTGAATCAGCCCCAGCATTTT. Its protein product is CATSRDFRARSLNQPQHF.

This clone appeared a few times. The CDR3 nucleotides are TGTGCCAGCAGCGTAGGGACGGATCATCAGCCCCAGCATTTT. The encoded protein is CASSVGTDHQPQHF. The J gene is TRBJ1-5, the V gene TRBV9; no clear D gene. Germline CDR1 is SGDLS and CDR2 is YYNGEE. The CDR3 is made up of 14 amino acids. Between the trimmed V and J ends, which lost 0 bases and 5 bases, there was a span of 9 bases.

As regards this clone: The same CDR3 is also encoded by other DNA sequences in this sample. The V gene is TRBV19, the J gene TRBJ2-7; 7 bases are a match to TRBD2. Germline values: CDR1 LNHDA, CDR2 SQIVND (reference sequence). The CDR3 runs 14 residues. J was trimmed by 3 bases and V by 3 bases; bases with no gene match: 5. This chain's CDR3 is CASSIGLVGYEQYF. DNA for the CDR3: TGTGCCAGTAGTATTGGACTAGTCGGCTACGAGCAGTACTTC.

The genes are TRBV2 and TRBJ2-7; either TRBD1 or TRBD2 may fit D (6 bases each). Germline CDR1 and CDR2: SNHLY and FYNNEI. CDR3 size: 18 residues. The V end lost 4 bases, the J end lost 2 bases, and 24 bases lay between the germline ends. This CDR3 reads CASSAGRGSGDNPYEQYF. CDR3 bases: TGTGCCAGCAGTGCCGGAAGAGGTTCGGGGGACAACCCCTACGAGCAGTACTTC.

This chain links TRBV27 with TRBJ2-2; D gene uncertain. Per germline, CDR1 MNHEY and CDR2 SMNVEV (reference sequence). The CDR3 is 12 amino acids. V was cut by 3 bases and J by 7 bases, with 6 bases left in between. The CDR3 loop is CASSFVVGELFF. CDR3 DNA sequence: TGTGCCAGCAGTTTCGTCGTCGGGGAGCTGTTTTTT.

The J gene is TRBJ2-1, the V gene TRBV7-9; 7 positions match TRBD2. The CDR3 spans 15 residues. Trimming took 1 base from V and 8 from J; bases not matched to a gene: 8. The V gene's germline CDR1 is SEHNR and CDR2 FQNEAQ (reference sequence). The chain's CDR3 is CASSLVTSRSDEQFF. As DNA, the CDR3 is TGTGCCAGCAGCTTAGTGACTAGCAGGAGCGATGAGCAGTTCTTC. The whole variable domain, filled in from reference TRBV7-9 and TRBJ2-1, reads DTGVSQNPRHKITKRGQNVTFRCDPISEHNRLYWYRQTLGQGPEFLTYFQNEAQLEKSRLLSDRFSAERPKGSFSTLEIQRTEQGDSAMYLCASSLVTSRSDEQFFGPGTRLTVL.

This clone was seen a handful of times. The genes are TRBV7-9 and TRBJ2-2; 7 bases match TRBD1. The CDR3 is 15 residues long. Germline V lookup: CDR1 SEHNR, CDR2 FQNEAQ (reference sequence). After removal of 1 base from V and 4 bases from J, the junction contained 3 bases not matched to a gene. The DNA of the CDR3 is TGTGCCAGCAGCTTAGGAGACAGGGCCACCGGGGAGCTGTTTTTT. Amino acid sequence: CASSLGDRATGELFF. Supplemented by reference TRBV7-9 and TRBJ2-2, the full variable domain reads DTGVSQNPRHKITKRGQNVTFRCDPISEHNRLYWYRQTLGQGPEFLTYFQNEAQLEKSRLLSDRFSAERPKGSFSTLEIQRTEQGDSAMYLCASSLGDRATGELFFGEGSRLTVL.

The V gene is TRBV7-3, the J gene TRBJ2-2; D is unclear. The CDR3 length is 15 residues. The germline V and J ends were trimmed by 4 bases and 0 bases, with 9 bases remaining between them. Per germline, CDR1 SGHTA and CDR2 FQGTGA. CDR3 nucleotide sequence: TGTGCCAGCAGCTCCCAGAACGCGAACACCGGGGAGCTGTTTTTT. Encoded protein: CASSSQNANTGELFF.

The CDR3 here is CASSPQEGLGTQYF. In DNA, the CDR3 is TGTGCCAGCAGCCCCCAAGAGGGGTTGGGTACGCAGTATTTT. The rearrangement links TRBV9 to TRBJ2-3; tentatively, D is TRBD1 or TRBD2 (5 bases each). CDR1 SGDLS and CDR2 YYNGEE come from the germline V gene. The germline V and J ends were trimmed by 4 bases and 8 bases, with 17 bases remaining between them. The CDR3 has 14 residues.

V gene TRBV5-4 combines with J gene TRBJ2-3; 10 bases align to TRBD1. The CDR3 sequence is 17 residues long. CDR1 is SGHNT, CDR2 YYREEE, per germline (reference sequence). Trimming took 3 bases from V and 1 from J; bases not matched to a gene: 8. The CDR3 spells CASSWTTGGEGTDTQYF. Written as DNA, the CDR3 is TGTGCCAGCAGCTGGACGACAGGGGGCGAGGGCACAGATACGCAGTATTTT.

This clone appeared a few times. The gene calls are TRBV18 and TRBJ2-5, with 10 bases identical to TRBD2. Germline V CDR1 and CDR2: KGHSH, LQKENI. The ends lost 1 base at V and 4 bases at J; junction bases unmatched: 6. The CDR3 is 16 residues long. Here the CDR3 DNA reads TGTGCCAGCTCACCACGGACTAGCGGAGCAGGAGAGACCCAGTACTTC. Protein: CASSPRTSGAGETQYF.

V and J are TRBV5-6 and TRBJ1-2, with D unclear. Trimming took 0 bases from V and 2 from J, leaving 2 bases between them. In germline, CDR1 is SGHDT, CDR2 YYEEEE. CDR3 length equals 12 residues. CDR3 loop: CASSLGNYGYTF. The CDR3 nucleotides read TGTGCCAGCAGCTTGGGGAACTATGGCTACACCTTC.